The clone carrying this TCR beta chain was detected a few times. What it recognizes is unknown. The source of the sample is a study of early T cells in non-severe SARS-CoV-2 infection. Study-wide context: Sequenced material consisted of bulk RNA (from unsorted whole blood), and chains were unpaired.

Attached unique molecular identifiers marked individual cDNA molecules. MiXCR, run by TCRdb on the 5' RACE reads, gives a single entry per CDR3 protein. The sample includes 95,000 to 150,000 distinct CDR3 sequences, approximately 15% of them seen just once. Germline assignment: CDR1 ENHRY and CDR2 SYGVKD. The CDR3 runs 14 residues. V gave up 6 bases and J gave up 4 bases; unmatched junction bases: 7. Overall study results and limits: There was a bias toward anti-spike CD8 responses in VDJdb matching, which missed private and CD4 specificities.

This clonotype was obtained from an adult who was a healthcare worker with PCR-confirmed SARS-CoV-2 infection or an uninfected control (not recorded which). V gene TRBV10-3 combines with J gene TRBJ1-1, with 8 bases lining up with TRBD1. Sequencing input: whole blood. DNA of the CDR3: TGTGCCATCAGGGGACAGGAGGGAATCACTGAAGCTTTCTTT. Its translation is CAIRGQEGITEAFF.